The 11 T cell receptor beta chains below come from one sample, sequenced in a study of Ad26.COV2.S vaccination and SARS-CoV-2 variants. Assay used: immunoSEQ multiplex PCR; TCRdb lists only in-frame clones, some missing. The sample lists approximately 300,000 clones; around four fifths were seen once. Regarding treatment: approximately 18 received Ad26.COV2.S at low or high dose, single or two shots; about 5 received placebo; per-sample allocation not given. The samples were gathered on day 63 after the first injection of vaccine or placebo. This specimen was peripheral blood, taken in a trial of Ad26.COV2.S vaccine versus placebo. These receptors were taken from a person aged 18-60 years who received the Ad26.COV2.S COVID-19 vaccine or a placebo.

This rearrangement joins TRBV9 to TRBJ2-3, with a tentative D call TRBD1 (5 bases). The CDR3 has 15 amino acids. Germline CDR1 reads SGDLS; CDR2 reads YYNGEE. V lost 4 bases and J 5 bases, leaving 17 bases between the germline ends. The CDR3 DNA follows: TGTGCCAGCAGCCTCTTCGTCACAGGCGGAGATACGCAGTATTTT. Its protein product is CASSLFVTGGDTQYF.

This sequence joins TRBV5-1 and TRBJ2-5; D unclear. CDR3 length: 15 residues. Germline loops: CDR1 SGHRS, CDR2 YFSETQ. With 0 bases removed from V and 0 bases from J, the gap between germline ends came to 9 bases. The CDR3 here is CASSLDGRNQETQYF. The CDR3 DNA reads TGCGCCAGCAGCTTGGATGGTCGGAACCAAGAGACCCAGTACTTC.

The CDR3 sequence: CASSQSLETQYF. The CDR3, as DNA: TGTGCCAGCAGCCAAAGTTTGGAGACCCAGTACTTC. This chain uses TRBV14 with TRBJ2-5; no reliable D call. The V and J ends lost 2 bases and 5 bases respectively, with 6 bases between them. This CDR3 is built from 12 residues. The germline CDR1 and CDR2 sequences are SGHDN and FVKESK.

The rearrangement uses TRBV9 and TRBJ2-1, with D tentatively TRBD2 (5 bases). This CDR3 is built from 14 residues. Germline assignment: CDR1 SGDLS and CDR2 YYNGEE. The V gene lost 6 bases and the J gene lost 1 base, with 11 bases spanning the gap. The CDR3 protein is CASTPTGSYNEQFF. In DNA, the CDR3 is TGTGCCAGCACCCCGACGGGATCCTACAATGAGCAGTTCTTC.

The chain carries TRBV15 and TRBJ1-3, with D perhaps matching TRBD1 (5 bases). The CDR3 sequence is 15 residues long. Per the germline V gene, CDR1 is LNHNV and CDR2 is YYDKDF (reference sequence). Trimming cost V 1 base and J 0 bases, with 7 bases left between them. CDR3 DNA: TGTGCCACCAGCAGAGGTAGGGGCTCTGGAAACACCATATATTTT. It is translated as CATSRGRGSGNTIYF. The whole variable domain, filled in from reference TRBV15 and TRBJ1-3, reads DAMVIQNPRYQVTQFGKPVTLSCSQTLNHNVMYWYQQKSSQAPKLLFHYYDKDFNNEADTPDNFQSRRPNTSFCFLDIRSPGLGDTAMYLCATSRGRGSGNTIYFGEGSWLTVV.

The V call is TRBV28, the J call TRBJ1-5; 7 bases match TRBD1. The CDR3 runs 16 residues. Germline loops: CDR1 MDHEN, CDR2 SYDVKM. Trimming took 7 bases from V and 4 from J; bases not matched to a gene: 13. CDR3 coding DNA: TGTGCCAGCACTCCCTGGGGAGGGGGCCATAATCAGCCCCAGCATTTT. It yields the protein CASTPWGGGHNQPQHF.

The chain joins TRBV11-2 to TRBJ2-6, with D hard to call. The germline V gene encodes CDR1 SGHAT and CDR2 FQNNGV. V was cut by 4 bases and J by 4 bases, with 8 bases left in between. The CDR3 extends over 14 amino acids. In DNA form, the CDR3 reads TGTGCCAGCAGCTCCGACCGGGGGGCCAACGTCCTGACTTTC. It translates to CASSSDRGANVLTF.

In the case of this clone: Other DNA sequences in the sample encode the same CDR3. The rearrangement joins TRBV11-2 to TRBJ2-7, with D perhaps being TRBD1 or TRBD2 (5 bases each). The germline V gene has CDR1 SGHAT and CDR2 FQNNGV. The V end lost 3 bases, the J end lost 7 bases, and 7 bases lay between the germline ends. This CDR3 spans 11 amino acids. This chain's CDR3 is CASSLGPEQYF. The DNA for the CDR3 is TGTGCCAGCAGCTTGGGACCTGAGCAGTACTTC.

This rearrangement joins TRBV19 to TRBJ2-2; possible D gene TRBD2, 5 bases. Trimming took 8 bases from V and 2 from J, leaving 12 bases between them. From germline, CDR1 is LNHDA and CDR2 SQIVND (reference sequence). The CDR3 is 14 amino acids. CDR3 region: CASRGVSNTGELFF. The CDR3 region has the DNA TGTGCCAGTCGGGGAGTGTCAAACACCGGGGAGCTGTTTTTT.

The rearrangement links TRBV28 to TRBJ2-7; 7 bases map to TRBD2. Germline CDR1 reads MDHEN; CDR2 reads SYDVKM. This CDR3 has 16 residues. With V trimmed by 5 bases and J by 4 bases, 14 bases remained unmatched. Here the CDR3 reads CASSVRRLASGYEQYF. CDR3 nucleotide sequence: TGTGCCAGCAGTGTACGCCGGTTGGCTAGCGGATACGAGCAGTACTTC.

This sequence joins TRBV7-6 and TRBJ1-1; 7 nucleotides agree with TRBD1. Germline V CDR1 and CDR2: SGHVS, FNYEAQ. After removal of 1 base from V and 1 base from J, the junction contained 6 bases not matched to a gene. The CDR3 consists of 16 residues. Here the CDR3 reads CASSLDRGRWNTEAFF. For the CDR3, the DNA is TGTGCCAGCAGCTTAGACAGGGGAAGATGGAACACTGAAGCTTTCTTT.